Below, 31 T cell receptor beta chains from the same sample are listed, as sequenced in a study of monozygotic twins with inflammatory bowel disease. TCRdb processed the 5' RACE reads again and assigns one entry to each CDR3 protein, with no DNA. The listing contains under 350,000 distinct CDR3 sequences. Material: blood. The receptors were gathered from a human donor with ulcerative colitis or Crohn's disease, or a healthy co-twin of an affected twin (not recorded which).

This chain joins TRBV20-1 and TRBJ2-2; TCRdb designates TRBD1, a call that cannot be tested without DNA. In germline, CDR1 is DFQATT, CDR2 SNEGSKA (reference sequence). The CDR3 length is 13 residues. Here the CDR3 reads CSATRTGTGELFF.

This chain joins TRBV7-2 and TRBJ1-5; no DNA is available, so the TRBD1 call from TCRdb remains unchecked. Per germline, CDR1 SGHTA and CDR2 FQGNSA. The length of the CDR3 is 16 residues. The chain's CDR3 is CASSLGGGRIDQPQHF.

The CDR3: CATSDAVFEQFF. The chain carries TRBV24-1 and TRBJ2-1. The V gene's germline CDR1 is KGHDR and CDR2 SFDVKD. The CDR3 contains 12 residues.

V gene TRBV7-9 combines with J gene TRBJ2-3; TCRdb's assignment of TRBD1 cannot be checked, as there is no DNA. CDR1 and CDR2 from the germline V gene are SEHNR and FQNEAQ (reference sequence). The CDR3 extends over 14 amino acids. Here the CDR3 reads CASSLATGQDTQYF.

This CDR3 reads CASSSLGRGTDTQYF. The chain has TRBV7-2 and TRBJ2-3; TCRdb returns TRBD1, unconfirmable since there is no DNA. This CDR3 is 15 amino acids long. CDR1 is SGHTA, CDR2 FQGNSA, per germline. Variable domain in full (rest from reference TRBV7-2 and TRBJ2-3): GAGVSQSPSNKVTEKGKDVELRCDPISGHTALYWYRQSLGQGLEFLIYFQGNSAPDKSGLPSDRFSAERTGGSVSTLTIQRTQQEDSAVYLCASSSLGRGTDTQYFGPGTRLTVL.

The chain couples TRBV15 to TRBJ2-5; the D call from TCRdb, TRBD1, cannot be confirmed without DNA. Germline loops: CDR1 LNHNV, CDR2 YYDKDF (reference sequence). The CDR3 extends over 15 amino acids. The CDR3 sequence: CATSGGGGFAETQYF.

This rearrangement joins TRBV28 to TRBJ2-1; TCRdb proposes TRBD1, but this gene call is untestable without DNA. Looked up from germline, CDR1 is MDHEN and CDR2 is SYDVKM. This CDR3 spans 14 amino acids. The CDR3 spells CASSYGGSYNEQFF.

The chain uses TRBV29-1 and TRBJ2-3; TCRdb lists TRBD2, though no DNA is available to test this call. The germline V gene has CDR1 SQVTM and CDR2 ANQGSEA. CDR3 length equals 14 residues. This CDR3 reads CSAPGGGAADTQYF.

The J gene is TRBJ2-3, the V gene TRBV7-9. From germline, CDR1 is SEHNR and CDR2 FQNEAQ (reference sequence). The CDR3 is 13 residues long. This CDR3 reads CASRVSSTDTQYF.

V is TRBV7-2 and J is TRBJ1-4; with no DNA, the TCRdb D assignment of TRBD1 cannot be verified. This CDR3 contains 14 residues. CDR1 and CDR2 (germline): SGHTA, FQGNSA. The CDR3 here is CASSPRRASEKLFF.

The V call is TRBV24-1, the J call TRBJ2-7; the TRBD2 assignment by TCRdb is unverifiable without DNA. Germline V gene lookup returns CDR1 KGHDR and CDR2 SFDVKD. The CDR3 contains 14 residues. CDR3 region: CATQKREPPYEQYF.

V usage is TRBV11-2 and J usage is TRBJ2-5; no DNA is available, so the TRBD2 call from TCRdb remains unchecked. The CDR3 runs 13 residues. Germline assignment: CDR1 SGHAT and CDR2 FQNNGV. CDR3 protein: CASSGLAVMAQYF.

The CDR3 loop is CSVEDRDPPSGEQYF. J is TRBJ2-7 and V is TRBV29-1; TCRdb lists TRBD2, though no DNA is available to test this call. This CDR3 region has 15 residues. CDR1 is SQVTM, CDR2 ANQGSEA, per germline.

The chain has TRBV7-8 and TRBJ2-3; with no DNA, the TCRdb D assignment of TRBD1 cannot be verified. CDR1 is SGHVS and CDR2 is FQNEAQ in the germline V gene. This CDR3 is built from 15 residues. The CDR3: CASSSPRPPSDTQYF.

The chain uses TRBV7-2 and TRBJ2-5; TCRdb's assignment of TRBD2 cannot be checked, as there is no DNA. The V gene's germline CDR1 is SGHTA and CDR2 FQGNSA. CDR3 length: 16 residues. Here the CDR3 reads CASSSDLSGGAKTQYF.

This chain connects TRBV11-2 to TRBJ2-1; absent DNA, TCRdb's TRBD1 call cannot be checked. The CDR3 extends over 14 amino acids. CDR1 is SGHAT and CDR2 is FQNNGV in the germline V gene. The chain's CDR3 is CASSQTGTYNEQFF.

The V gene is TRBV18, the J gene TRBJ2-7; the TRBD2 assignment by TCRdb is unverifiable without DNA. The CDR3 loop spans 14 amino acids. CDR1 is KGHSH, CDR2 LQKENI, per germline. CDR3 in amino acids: CASSQSSGKYEQYF.

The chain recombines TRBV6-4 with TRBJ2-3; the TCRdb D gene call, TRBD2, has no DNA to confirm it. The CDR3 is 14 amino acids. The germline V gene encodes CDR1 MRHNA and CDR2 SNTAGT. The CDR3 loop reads CASSVGAPADTQYF.

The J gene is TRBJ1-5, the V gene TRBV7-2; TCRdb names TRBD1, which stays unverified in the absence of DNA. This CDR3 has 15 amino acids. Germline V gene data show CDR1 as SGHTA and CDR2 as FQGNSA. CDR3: CASTLGTGGRQPQHF.

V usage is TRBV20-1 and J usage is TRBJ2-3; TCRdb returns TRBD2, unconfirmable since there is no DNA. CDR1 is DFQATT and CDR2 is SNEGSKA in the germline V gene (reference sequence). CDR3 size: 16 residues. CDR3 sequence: CSASGTSGVAPATQYF.

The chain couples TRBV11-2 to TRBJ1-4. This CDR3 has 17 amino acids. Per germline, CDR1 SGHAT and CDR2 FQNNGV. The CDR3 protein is CASSFTGRLKTNEKLFF.

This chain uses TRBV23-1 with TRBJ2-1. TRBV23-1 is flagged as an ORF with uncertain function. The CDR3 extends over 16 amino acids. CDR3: CASSQSNVFSYNEQFF.

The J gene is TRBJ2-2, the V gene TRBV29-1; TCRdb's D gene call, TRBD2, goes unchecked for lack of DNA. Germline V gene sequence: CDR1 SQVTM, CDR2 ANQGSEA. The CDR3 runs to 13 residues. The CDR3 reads CSVEDGLTGELFF.

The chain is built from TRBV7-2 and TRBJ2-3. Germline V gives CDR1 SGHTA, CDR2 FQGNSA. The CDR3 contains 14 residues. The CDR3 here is CASSLAIIGDTQYF.

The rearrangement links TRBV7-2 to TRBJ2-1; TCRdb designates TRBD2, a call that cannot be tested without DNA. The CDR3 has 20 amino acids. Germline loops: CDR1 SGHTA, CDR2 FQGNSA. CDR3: CASTPSPGLASQSSYNEQFF.

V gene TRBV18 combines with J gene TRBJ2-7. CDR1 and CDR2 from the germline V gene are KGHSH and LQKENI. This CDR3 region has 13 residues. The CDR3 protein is CASSPGSTYEQYF.

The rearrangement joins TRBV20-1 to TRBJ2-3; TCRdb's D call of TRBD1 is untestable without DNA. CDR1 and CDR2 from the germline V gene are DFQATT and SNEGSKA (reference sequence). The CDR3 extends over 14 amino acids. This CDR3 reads CSARAGHRGYTQYF.

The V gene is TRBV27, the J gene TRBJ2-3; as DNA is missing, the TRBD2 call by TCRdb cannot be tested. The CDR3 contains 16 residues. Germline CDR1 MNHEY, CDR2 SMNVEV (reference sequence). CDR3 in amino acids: CASTPRLAGVADTQYF.

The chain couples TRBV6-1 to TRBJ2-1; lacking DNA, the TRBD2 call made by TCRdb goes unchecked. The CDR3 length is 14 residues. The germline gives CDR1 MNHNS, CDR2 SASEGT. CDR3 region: CASSILAGENEQFF.

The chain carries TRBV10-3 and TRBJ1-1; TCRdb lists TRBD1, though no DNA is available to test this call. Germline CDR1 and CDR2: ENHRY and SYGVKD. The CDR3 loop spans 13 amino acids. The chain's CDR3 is CAIRRQGGTEAFF.

The CDR3 is CASSLLPTGGTGELFF. The V and J genes are TRBV6-1 and TRBJ2-2; the TCRdb call, TRBD1, lacks DNA for checking. The CDR3 totals 16 residues. In germline, CDR1 is MNHNS, CDR2 SASEGT.